The T cell receptor (beta chain) described here comes from a study of OX40 agonist ivuxolimab in advanced cancers. In the study overall: Ivuxolimab, which targeted the costimulatory receptor OX40 (CD134), was an agonistic, fully human IgG2 monoclonal antibody. The paper reports the monotherapy dose-escalation portion (N of about 51 patients) of the phase I ivuxolimab trial. Partial responses occurred in three dose-escalation patients, of whom one had hepatocellular carcinoma and two had cutaneous melanoma. Intravenous ivuxolimab was administered to patients every 2 weeks at six dose levels: 0.01, 0.1, 0.3, 1.5, 3 and 10 mg/kg. In the dose-escalation cohort, approximately 82% of patients were male, and the mean age was approximately 60 years, with a range of roughly 20 to 80. Prior anti-PD-1, anti-PD-L1 or anti-CTLA-4 therapy was permitted, and checkpoint inhibitors had been received by approximately 39% of dose-escalation patients. Of the roughly 52 patients in dose escalation, approximately 20 had hepatocellular carcinoma, some 15 had melanoma, 9 had renal cell carcinoma and 9 had head and neck cancer. Peripheral TCRbeta sequencing was intended to test whether TCR sequence diversity was altered and clonal T-cell expansion was caused by ivuxolimab. Broad study findings and their caveats: Partial responders in the 0.1-3.0 mg/kg groups had among the lowest normalized peripheral clonal expansion, especially among CD8+ T cells. After ivuxolimab, more expanded clones were found on average in CD8+ T cells than in CD4+ T cells. At doses of 0.1 to 3.0 mg/kg, clonal expansion of both CD4+ and CD8+ T cells in blood was seen between baseline and week 6. The antigen specificity of the clonally expanded peripheral T cells was not determined. Low levels of normalized T-cell clonal expansion were also shown by some nonresponding patients.

To sequence the TCRbeta CDR3 region, genomic DNA was isolated from the sorted cells. TCRbeta CDR3 regions were sequenced using the immunoSEQ Assay. TCRdb mirrors the immuneACCESS table, restricted to in-frame sequences. Some clones are absent from its copies; in checked studies, under half trace to an unresolved V gene, and the reason for the others is unknown. The table for this sample lists over 55,000 clones; approximately 90% of them were counted only once. The top ten clones comprise approximately 10% of the sample. Including cysteine and phenylalanine, the CDR3 has 15 amino acids. The read is trimmed to its CDR3 DNA, 45 bases read in frame from base 1. From the germline V gene, CDR1 is SGDLS and CDR2 is YYNGEE. V and J are truncated by 2 bases and 4 bases respectively, leaving an intervening sequence of 14 bases. Patients with autoimmune disease history or receiving systemic immunosuppression were excluded from the trial. Peripheral blood for TCR sequencing was collected from all dose cohorts at baseline, on cycle 4 day 1, and on cycle 7 day 1. Samples were obtained from an open-label, multicenter, first-in-human phase I dose-escalation trial of ivuxolimab. Adults with locally advanced or metastatic head and neck squamous cell, hepatocellular, melanoma or renal cell carcinoma were enrolled in the trial. CD4+ and CD8+ T cells were sorted separately from peripheral blood before TCR sequencing.

A word on this clone: What antigen it recognizes has not been identified. The record has no base qualities; no much larger clone is one base away.

The source was CD4+ or CD8+ T cells sorted from blood, collected in a trial of the OX40 agonist ivuxolimab. The origin of this receptor is an adult with an advanced solid tumor such as melanoma, head and neck, liver or kidney cancer. The sequence links TRBV9 to TRBJ2-3; matching of 5 bases hints at TRBD1 as the D gene. The CDR3 protein sequence reads: CASSVSPGNPDTQYF. The sequenced DNA: TGTGCCAGCAGCGTCTCCCCAGGGAACCCAGATACGCAGTATTTT.